The 4 T cell receptor beta chains reported below all come from one sample, sequenced in a study of blood T cell repertoires in COVID-19. Libraries were prepared by immunoSEQ multiplex PCR; TCRdb keeps only in-frame clonotypes and omits some of them. The table has over 10,000 clones, about 73% seen once. The material sequenced was peripheral blood. The receptor set was obtained from a human donor in a cohort sampled during active COVID-19.

This chain links TRBV19 with TRBJ1-6; tentatively, D is TRBD1 (6 bases). Germline V gene lookup returns CDR1 LNHDA and CDR2 SQIVND (reference sequence). V was cut by 3 bases and J by 8 bases, with 14 bases left in between. This CDR3 has 15 residues. The CDR3: CASSMWGGQDSPLHF. The DNA of the CDR3 is TGTGCCAGTAGTATGTGGGGGGGGCAGGATTCACCCCTCCACTTT.

Only one count was recorded for this clone. The chain carries TRBV4-1 and TRBJ2-7; TRBD1 is a possible D gene (5 bases). This CDR3 is 13 amino acids long. The germline gives CDR1 MGHRA, CDR2 YSYEKL. Trimming removed 4 bases at V and 7 bases at J, with 14 bases between. CDR3 sequence (DNA): TGCGCCAGCAGCCCCAACAGACAGCGAGAGCAGTACTTC. Residues: CASSPNRQREQYF.

The chain links TRBV6-5 to TRBJ2-7; 10 nucleotides match TRBD2. The CDR3 spans 13 residues. The V gene's germline CDR1 is MNHEY and CDR2 SVGAGI. Trimming removed 6 bases from V and 2 bases from J; junction bases left unmatched: 1. The CDR3 DNA follows: TGTGCCAGCAGAACTAGCGGGGCCTACGAGCAGTACTTC. It translates to CASRTSGAYEQYF.

This clone was seen a handful of times. The chain couples TRBV2 to TRBJ1-4; D possibly corresponds to TRBD1 (6 bases). The CDR3 runs 15 residues. Trimming took 6 bases from V and 6 from J, leaving 17 bases between them. Germline V gives CDR1 SNHLY, CDR2 FYNNEI. The CDR3 DNA follows: TGTGCCAGCAGAAGGGCTCGGCAGGGGTATGAAAAACTGTTTTTT. It yields the protein CASRRARQGYEKLFF.